These T cell receptor beta chains were read from a single sample in a study of blood T cell repertoires in COVID-19. The method was immunoSEQ multiplex PCR; TCRdb's version includes in-frame clones alone and lacks a portion of them. Among fewer than 400,000 clones listed, approximately 87% were seen once. The sequenced sample was peripheral blood. The receptors were sampled from a woman in her twenties or thirties with COVID-19, enrolled during active disease. CDR3s include the opening cysteine and the closing phenylalanine or tryptophan. The D gene is left open where the match is weak. Clone size is shown for a subset of rows, as once, few, many or a class of expanded clone.

clone size	J gene	D gene	V gene	CDR3 protein	CDR3 DNA
.	TRBJ2-1	.	TRBV3-1/TRBV3-2	CASSQDAVVSSEQFF	TGTGCCAGCAGCCAAGATGCGGTAGTAAGTAGCGAGCAGTTCTTC
.	TRBJ2-5	.	TRBV20-1	CSAGDLETQYF	TGCAGTGCTGGGGACTTGGAGACCCAGTACTTC
.	TRBJ2-4	TRBD1	TRBV28	CASRGTGNIQYF	TGTGCCAGCCGTGGGACAGGGAACATTCAGTACTTC
.	TRBJ2-3	.	TRBV12-5	CASGLVFQNTQYF	TGTGCTAGTGGTTTGGTATTTCAAAATACGCAGTATTTT
.	TRBJ1-5	.	TRBV3-1/TRBV3-2	CASSQGALNQPQHF	TGTGCCAGCAGCCAGGGCGCGCTAAATCAGCCCCAGCATTTT
.	TRBJ1-1	.	TRBV6-6	CASRGREGTEAFF	TGTGCCAGCAGAGGCCGTGAGGGCACTGAAGCTTTCTTT
once	TRBJ2-3	.	TRBV2	CASSEYSADTQYF	TGTGCCAGCAGTGAGTACTCGGCAGATACGCAGTATTTT
.	TRBJ2-5	TRBD1	TRBV5-6	CASSPDRGKETQYF	TGTGCCAGCAGCCCAGACAGGGGGAAAGAGACCCAGTACTTC
.	TRBJ1-1	.	TRBV2	CASSTGKNTEAFF	TGTGCCAGCAGTACTGGTAAGAACACTGAAGCTTTCTTT
few	TRBJ1-4	TRBD1	TRBV10-2	CASSESLGGSEKLFF	TGCGCCAGCAGTGAGTCGTTAGGGGGCAGTGAAAAACTGTTTTTT
.	TRBJ1-4	TRBD1	TRBV19	CASTIRTGRDEKLFF	TGTGCCAGTACCATCCGGACAGGGAGAGATGAAAAACTGTTTTTT
.	TRBJ1-6	.	TRBV7-2	CASSSLSSSLHF	TGTGCCAGCAGCTCCCTCAGTTCATCCCTCCACTTT
.	TRBJ1-1	TRBD1	TRBV5-5	CASSFAGQWNTEAFF	TGTGCCAGCAGCTTCGCGGGACAGTGGAACACTGAAGCTTTCTTT
.	TRBJ2-7	.	TRBV25-1	CASSGLGGTHEQYF	TGTGCCAGCAGCGGTCTTGGGGGGACCCACGAGCAGTACTTC
many	TRBJ1-2	TRBD1	TRBV28	CASSFGRQGASYGYTF	TGTGCCAGCAGTTTTGGGAGACAGGGGGCGTCCTATGGCTACACCTTC
.	TRBJ1-5	TRBD1	TRBV27	CASSPFGTGNQPQHF	TGTGCCAGCAGTCCCTTCGGGACAGGGAATCAGCCCCAGCATTTT
once	TRBJ2-5	TRBD2	TRBV5-6	CASSSGLAVETQYF	TGTGCCAGCAGCTCTGGACTAGCGGTGGAGACCCAGTACTTC
once	TRBJ2-7	TRBD2	TRBV6-5	CASRGTSGYSYEQYF	TGTGCCAGCAGGGGGACTAGCGGATACTCCTACGAGCAGTACTTC
.	TRBJ2-3	.	TRBV11-3	CASSLTTTDTQYF	TGTGCCAGCAGCTTAACTACCACAGATACGCAGTATTTT
.	TRBJ1-2	TRBD1	TRBV28	CASTLKGQLYGYTF	TGTGCCAGCACCCTCAAGGGACAGCTTTATGGCTACACCTTC
.	TRBJ1-1	TRBD1	TRBV30	CAWNKDRGNTEAFF	TGTGCCTGGAACAAGGACAGGGGGAACACTGAAGCTTTCTTT
.	TRBJ1-5	TRBD1	TRBV9	CASSSDRGFAPQHF	TGTGCCAGCAGCTCGGACAGGGGGTTTGCGCCCCAGCATTTT
.	TRBJ2-5	TRBD2	TRBV12-5	CASARPGLDQETQYF	TGTGCTAGTGCCCGGCCGGGACTAGACCAAGAGACCCAGTACTTC
.	TRBJ1-1	.	TRBV19	CASSMRDGLEAFF	TGTGCCAGTAGTATGCGGGACGGTCTTGAAGCTTTCTTT
.	TRBJ2-2	.	TRBV9	CASTPRLGNTGELFF	TGTGCCAGCACCCCCAGGTTGGGGAACACCGGGGAGCTGTTTTTT
.	TRBJ2-1	TRBD2	TRBV13	CASSVGTSGWNEQFF	TGTGCCAGCAGCGTCGGGACTAGCGGGTGGAATGAGCAGTTCTTC